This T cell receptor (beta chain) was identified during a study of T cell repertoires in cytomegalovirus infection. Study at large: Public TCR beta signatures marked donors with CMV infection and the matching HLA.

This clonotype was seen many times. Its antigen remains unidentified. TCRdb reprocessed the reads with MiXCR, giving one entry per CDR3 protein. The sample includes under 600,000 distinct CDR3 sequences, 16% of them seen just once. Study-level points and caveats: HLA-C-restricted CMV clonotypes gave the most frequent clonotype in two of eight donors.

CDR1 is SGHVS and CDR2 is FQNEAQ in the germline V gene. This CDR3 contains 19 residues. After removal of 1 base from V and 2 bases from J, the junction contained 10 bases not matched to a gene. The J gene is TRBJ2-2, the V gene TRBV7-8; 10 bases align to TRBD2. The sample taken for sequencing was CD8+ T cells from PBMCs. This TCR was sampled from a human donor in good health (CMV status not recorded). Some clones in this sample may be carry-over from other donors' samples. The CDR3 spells CASSLGVAGGHVNTGELFF. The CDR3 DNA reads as TGTGCCAGCAGCTTAGGAGTAGCGGGGGGCCACGTTAACACCGGGGAGCTGTTTTTT. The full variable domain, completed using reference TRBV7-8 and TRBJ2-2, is GAGVSQSPRYKVAKRGQDVALRCDPISGHVSLFWYQQALGQGPEFLTYFQNEAQLDKSGLPSDRFFAERPEGSVSTLKIQRTQQEDSAVYLCASSLGVAGGHVNTGELFFGEGSRLTVL.